The clone carrying this TCR beta chain was seen a handful of times. Its antigen is not known. This entry is derived from a study of Graves' ophthalmopathy and Graves' hyperthyroidism. Aged 18 to 65, the patients with hyperthyroidism had under 2 months' duration and were newly diagnosed. General observations from the study: Most expanded thyroid clonotypes above 0.001 frequency also appeared in blood.

The CDR3 totals 16 residues. Germline trimming cut 0 bases from V and 4 bases from J; bases unmatched to any gene: 11. Germline loops: CDR1 DFQATT, CDR2 SNEGSKA (reference sequence). Amplified TCR beta CDR3 regions were obtained using RNA transcripts as template. First-round RT-PCR relied on HTBI primers, and a second-round multiplex PCR came next. TCRdb ran MiXCR on the multiplex PCR reads and lists one entry per CDR3 protein. The sample includes hundreds of thousands of distinct CDR3 sequences, over 20% seen only once; the top ten take around 6.5%. The receptor comes from a woman aged 18-30 years with stable Graves' hyperthyroidism. Some clones in this sample may be carry-over from other donors' samples. The chain joins TRBV20-1 to TRBJ2-7; 8 nucleotides agree with TRBD2. Sequenced material: peripheral blood. CDR3 protein: CSARDLLRGGGYEQYF. The CDR3, as DNA: TGCAGTGCTAGAGATCTCCTCCGGGGGGGCGGGTACGAGCAGTACTTC.